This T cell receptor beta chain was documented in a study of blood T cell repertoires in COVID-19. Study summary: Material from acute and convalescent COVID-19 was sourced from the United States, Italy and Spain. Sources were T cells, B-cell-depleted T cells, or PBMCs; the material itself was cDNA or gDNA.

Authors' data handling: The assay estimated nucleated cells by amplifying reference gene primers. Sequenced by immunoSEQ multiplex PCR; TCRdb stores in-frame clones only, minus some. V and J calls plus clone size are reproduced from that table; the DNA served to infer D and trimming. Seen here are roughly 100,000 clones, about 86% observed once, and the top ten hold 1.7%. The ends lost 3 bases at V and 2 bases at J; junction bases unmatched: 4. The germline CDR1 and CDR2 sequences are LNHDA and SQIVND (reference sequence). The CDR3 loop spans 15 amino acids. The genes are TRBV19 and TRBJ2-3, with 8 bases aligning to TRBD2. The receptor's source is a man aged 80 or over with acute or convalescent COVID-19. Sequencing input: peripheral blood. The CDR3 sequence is CASSISGAHTDTQYF. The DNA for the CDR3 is TGTGCCAGTAGTATTAGCGGGGCCCACACAGATACGCAGTATTTT.